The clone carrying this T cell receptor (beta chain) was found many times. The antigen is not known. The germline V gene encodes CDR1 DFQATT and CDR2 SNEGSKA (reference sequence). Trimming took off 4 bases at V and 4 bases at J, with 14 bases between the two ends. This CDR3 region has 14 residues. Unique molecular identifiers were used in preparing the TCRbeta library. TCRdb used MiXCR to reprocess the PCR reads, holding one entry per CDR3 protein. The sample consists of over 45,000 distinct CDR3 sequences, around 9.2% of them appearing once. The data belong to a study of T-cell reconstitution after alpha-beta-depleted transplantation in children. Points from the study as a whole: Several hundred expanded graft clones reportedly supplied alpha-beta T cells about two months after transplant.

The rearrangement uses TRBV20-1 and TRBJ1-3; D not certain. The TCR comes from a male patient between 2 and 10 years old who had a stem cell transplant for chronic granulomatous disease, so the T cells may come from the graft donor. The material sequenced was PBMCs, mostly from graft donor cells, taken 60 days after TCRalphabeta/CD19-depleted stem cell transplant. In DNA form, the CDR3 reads TGCAGTGCTATCCCGGGGTCACCAGGAAACACCATATATTTT. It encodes CSAIPGSPGNTIYF.